Below are 8 T cell receptor beta chains sequenced from a single sample in a study of Ad26.COV2.S vaccination and SARS-CoV-2 variants. The treatment denotes: around 19 received Ad26.COV2.S at low or high dose, single or two shots; 5 received placebo; per-sample allocation not given. All samples were drawn on day 63, counting from the first vaccine or placebo injection. This table comes from immunoSEQ multiplex PCR, and its TCRdb copy is limited to in-frame clones, with some not included. The profile shows some 350,000 clones, roughly 90% of them singletons. Sequences were derived from peripheral blood, sampled in a trial of Ad26.COV2.S vaccine versus placebo. The receptors come from a person aged 18 to 65 who received the Ad26.COV2.S COVID-19 vaccine or a placebo.

This clone was observed a handful of times. This chain uses TRBV10-3 with TRBJ1-5, with no clear D. The V gene lost 2 bases and the J gene lost 2 bases, with 13 bases spanning the gap. Looked up from germline, CDR1 is ENHRY and CDR2 is SYGVKD. The CDR3 runs 16 residues. CDR3 sequence (DNA): TGTGCCATCAGTGAGGCAAACACGGGTGGCAATCAGCCCCAGCATTTT. Translated, it gives CAISEANTGGNQPQHF.

The chain is built from TRBV4-3 and TRBJ2-5; 10 bases are shared with TRBD2. The V segment lost 4 bases and the J segment 4 bases; nucleotides outside the gene matches: 9. Germline V gives CDR1 LGHNA, CDR2 YSLEER. The CDR3 runs to 16 residues. The CDR3 loop reads CASSRGTSGAGETQYF. The CDR3 nucleotides read TGCGCCAGCAGCCGAGGAACTAGCGGGGCAGGAGAGACCCAGTACTTC.

V is TRBV4-1 and J is TRBJ1-5; D gene ambiguous. The V end lost 4 bases, the J end lost 0 bases, and 10 bases lay between the germline ends. Looked up from germline, CDR1 is MGHRA and CDR2 is YSYEKL. The CDR3 loop spans 15 amino acids. CDR3 DNA: TGCGCCAGCAGCCCCTCCTCGGGTAGCAATCAGCCCCAGCATTTT. This encodes CASSPSSGSNQPQHF.

The V call is TRBV12-5, the J call TRBJ1-1, with TRBD1 identical over 8 bases. V dropped 6 bases and J dropped 5; count of bases not matched to a gene: 20. The CDR3 contains 18 residues. Germline CDR1 and CDR2: LGHNT and FRNRAP. This CDR3 is CASGPPAGRGRGLTEAFF. DNA for the CDR3: TGTGCTAGTGGCCCACCTGCGGGACGGGGCAGGGGGCTTACTGAAGCTTTCTTT. Using reference TRBV12-5 and TRBJ1-1 for the parts outside the CDR3, the full variable domain is DARVTQTPRHKVTEMGQEVTMRCQPILGHNTVFWYRQTMMQGLELLAYFRNRAPLDDSGMPKDRFSAEMPDATLATLKIQPSEPRDSAVYFCASGPPAGRGRGLTEAFFGQGTRLTVV.

V usage is TRBV18 and J usage is TRBJ1-1; unclear D gene. CDR1 KGHSH and CDR2 LQKENI come from the germline V gene. V dropped 2 bases and J dropped 2 bases, with 9 bases sitting between them. The CDR3 extends over 14 amino acids. CDR3 loop: CASSPMGDNTEAFF. The CDR3, as DNA: TGTGCCAGCTCACCAATGGGTGACAACACTGAAGCTTTCTTT.

The chain employs TRBV30 and TRBJ1-5; TRBD1 might be the D (6 bases). Germline loops: CDR1 GTSNPN, CDR2 SVGIG (reference sequence). The CDR3 is 15 residues long. Trimming pared 1 base from V and 2 bases from J, leaving 12 bases between. CDR3 DNA: TGTGCCTGGAGTGGGGGCAGGGGCGGCAATCAGCCCCAGCATTTT. Translated, it gives CAWSGGRGGNQPQHF.

The rearrangement links TRBV7-9 to TRBJ2-5, with a tentative D call TRBD1 (6 bases). The CDR3 has 14 residues. From germline, CDR1 is SEHNR and CDR2 FQNEAQ (reference sequence). V was shortened by 6 bases and J by 5 bases, with 16 bases between the two germline ends. This CDR3 is CASRAGQFGETQYF. In nucleotides, the CDR3 is TGTGCCAGCAGGGCCGGACAGTTTGGGGAGACCCAGTACTTC.

The chain couples TRBV6-4 to TRBJ1-2, with no clear D. Germline lookup yields CDR1 MRHNA and CDR2 SNTAGT. This CDR3 contains 14 residues. The V gene lost 0 bases and the J gene lost 8 bases, with 13 bases spanning the gap. In DNA, the CDR3 is TGTGCCAGCAGTGACTCGACCCAGACGGGAGGCTACACCTTC. Protein: CASSDSTQTGGYTF.